This T cell receptor beta chain was profiled in a study of blood T cell repertoires in COVID-19. Background on the study: Both acute and convalescent COVID-19 samples were obtained from the United States, Italy and Spain.

As processed by the authors: Nucleated cell counts were estimated from reference gene primer amplification. TCRdb's table, derived via immunoSEQ multiplex PCR, lists solely in-frame clones and lacks some. Clonal size and the V and J genes are those of that table, whereas D and trimming came from the DNA. The sample comprises 250,000 or so clones, 75% to 90% of which are singletons, and about 4.6% rests with the top ten. V lost 0 bases, J lost 4 bases, and 6 bases lay in between. The CDR3 consists of 13 residues. Germline V CDR1 and CDR2: LGHNA, YSLEER. J is TRBJ1-2 and V is TRBV4-3, with D hard to call. The TCR was taken from a middle-aged woman who had recovered from COVID-19. The sequenced sample consisted of peripheral blood. CDR3 nucleotide sequence: TGCGCCAGCAGCCAAGATGGCCTCTATGGCTACACCTTC. Encoded protein: CASSQDGLYGYTF.